The 19 T cell receptor beta chains given below trace back to one sample, sequenced in a study of blood T cell repertoires in COVID-19. Profiled with immunoSEQ multiplex PCR; TCRdb holds only in-frame clones, not every one. The sample lists roughly 100,000 clones, almost 85% occurring once. Sequencing was performed on peripheral blood. The receptors shown here come from a man between 65 and 79 years old with acute or convalescent COVID-19.

This rearrangement joins TRBV5-1 to TRBJ2-5; TRBD2 might be the D (5 bases). CDR1 is SGHRS and CDR2 is YFSETQ in the germline V gene. Between the trimmed V and J ends, which lost 4 bases and 4 bases, there was a span of 11 bases. The CDR3 is 13 residues long. The CDR3 sequence: CASSRPGIETQYF. The CDR3, as DNA: TGCGCCAGCAGCCGACCGGGGATAGAGACCCAGTACTTC.

The chain has TRBV4-3 and TRBJ1-2; D call uncertain. Per the germline V gene, CDR1 is LGHNA and CDR2 is YSLEER. With 1 base removed from V and 5 bases from J, the gap between germline ends came to 14 bases. This CDR3 contains 15 residues. CDR3 loop: CASSQGTLSGYGYTF. In DNA form, the CDR3 reads TGCGCCAGCAGCCAAGGGACTCTTTCGGGTTATGGCTACACCTTC.

The chain joins TRBV5-5 to TRBJ2-7; 8 bases fit TRBD1. After removal of 0 bases from V and 0 bases from J, the junction contained 14 bases not matched to a gene. Germline CDR1 and CDR2: SGHKS and YYEKEE (reference sequence). This CDR3 comprises 19 residues. The CDR3 protein is CASSLDSGQGNPISYEQYF. The CDR3 nucleotides read TGTGCCAGCAGCTTGGATTCCGGACAGGGCAATCCGATCTCCTACGAGCAGTACTTC. The full variable domain, its missing parts supplied by reference TRBV5-5 and TRBJ2-7, is DAGVTQSPTHLIKTRGQQVTLRCSPISGHKSVSWYQQVLGQGPQFIFQYYEKEERGRGNFPDRFSARQFPNYSSELNVNALLLGDSALYLCASSLDSGQGNPISYEQYFGPGTRLTVT.

V usage is TRBV5-1 and J usage is TRBJ2-1; 8 bases are shared with TRBD1. The CDR3 is 14 amino acids. Germline CDR1 SGHRS, CDR2 YFSETQ. V lost 7 bases and J lost 9; bases outside the gene matches: 12. CDR3 coding DNA: TGCGCCAGCGCTTTTTTTGGACAGGGTACTGAGCAGTTCTTC. It specifies CASAFFGQGTEQFF.

The chain joins TRBV21-1 to TRBJ1-2. TRBV21-1 is a recognized pseudogene. The CDR3 consists of 14 residues. CDR3 sequence: CASSSYSRQVSYTF. The CDR3 DNA sequence: TGTGCCAGCAGCTCTTATTCGCGGCAAGTCAGCTACACCTTC.

This clone came up a few times. The DNA for the CDR3 is TGTGCCAGCAGCCTGACTAGCGGGGAGACCCAGTACTTC. It codes for CASSLTSGETQYF. V gene TRBV7-9 combines with J gene TRBJ2-5; 10 positions agree with TRBD2. V lost 5 bases, J lost 5 bases, and 2 bases stayed unmatched. The CDR3 contains 13 residues. Germline-derived CDR1 and CDR2 are SEHNR and FQNEAQ (reference sequence).

This clone was seen only once. The gene calls are TRBV24-1 and TRBJ2-6; tentative D call: TRBD1 (5 bases). This CDR3 has 15 amino acids. V was trimmed by 3 bases and J by 8 bases, leaving 13 bases between them. Germline V gives CDR1 KGHDR, CDR2 SFDVKD. CDR3 bases: TGTGCCACCAGTGATGAACGGACAAATTCCAACGTCCTGACTTTC. Amino acid sequence: CATSDERTNSNVLTF.

The chain recombines TRBV2 with TRBJ2-7, with 12 bases matching TRBD1. Unmatched junction bases numbered 9, after V lost 0 bases and J lost 6 bases. Germline-derived CDR1 and CDR2 are SNHLY and FYNNEI. The CDR3 is made up of 17 amino acids. The CDR3 nucleotides are TGTGCCAGCAGTGAAGCGCTAGGGGACAGGGGGCGCGGCGAGCAGTACTTC. It yields the protein CASSEALGDRGRGEQYF.

The rearrangement joins TRBV11-2 to TRBJ2-2; possibly TRBD2 for D (6 bases). V was shortened by 4 bases and J by 1 base, with 13 bases between the two germline ends. The CDR3 extends over 16 amino acids. CDR1 SGHAT and CDR2 FQNNGV come from the germline V gene. DNA for the CDR3: TGTGCCAGCAGCTCCCAGGCTAGCGTGAACACCGGGGAGCTGTTTTTT. This codes for CASSSQASVNTGELFF.

The chain combines TRBV10-2 with TRBJ1-1, with no clear D. Deletions cut 8 bases from V and 2 bases from J, with 15 bases between. There are 14 residues in the CDR3. CDR1 and CDR2 from the germline V gene are WSHSY and SAAADI. Written as DNA, the CDR3 is TGCGCCAGCCGGGAAGAACACTTAAACACTGAAGCTTTCTTT. Translation: CASREEHLNTEAFF.

The J gene is TRBJ2-1, the V gene TRBV3-1 (or the pseudogene TRBV3-2); 9 bases are shared with TRBD1. This CDR3 has 16 residues. The V and J ends lost 1 base and 8 bases, in that order; junction bases with no gene match: 9. Per germline, CDR1 LGHDT and CDR2 YNNKEL (reference sequence). For the CDR3, the DNA is TGTGCCAGCAGCCAAGCCGGGACAGGGCTCTCCTATGAGCAGTTCTTC. Its protein is CASSQAGTGLSYEQFF.

This clone was counted once. This chain links TRBV28 with TRBJ1-1; D is unclear. Germline values: CDR1 MDHEN, CDR2 SYDVKM. CDR3 length equals 12 residues. The V end was cut by 5 bases, the J end by 0 bases, with 4 bases between. The CDR3 loop reads CASSQVNTEAFF. CDR3 DNA: TGTGCCAGCAGTCAGGTGAACACTGAAGCTTTCTTT.

This chain uses TRBV5-1 with TRBJ2-2, with D possibly matching TRBD1 (6 bases). This CDR3 contains 18 residues. The V gene lost 3 bases and the J gene lost 4 bases, with 22 bases spanning the gap. Per the germline V gene, CDR1 is SGHRS and CDR2 is YFSETQ. CDR3 loop: CASSSPTGPQLGTGELFF. The CDR3, as DNA: TGCGCCAGCAGCTCTCCGACAGGACCCCAGCTTGGCACCGGGGAGCTGTTTTTT.

The J gene is TRBJ1-2, the V gene TRBV14; D uncertain. Per germline, CDR1 SGHDN and CDR2 FVKESK. The CDR3 has 14 residues. The germline V and J ends were trimmed by 0 bases and 7 bases, with 12 bases remaining between them. The CDR3 loop is CASSQDYGTGGYTF. The CDR3 DNA sequence: TGTGCCAGCAGCCAAGATTATGGTACCGGTGGCTACACCTTC.

This clone showed up just a few times. The J gene is TRBJ1-5, the V gene TRBV28; no firm D call. The germline V gene has CDR1 MDHEN and CDR2 SYDVKM. The CDR3 totals 16 residues. V gave up 6 bases and J gave up 5 bases, with 20 bases separating them. The CDR3 loop is CASSKRQGPLYQPQHF. DNA for the CDR3: TGTGCCAGCAGCAAGAGGCAAGGTCCGCTTTATCAGCCCCAGCATTTT.

This chain joins TRBV27 and TRBJ1-4; D perhaps matches TRBD1 (6 bases). Germline CDR1 is MNHEY and CDR2 is SMNVEV (reference sequence). CDR3 size: 15 residues. Trimming stripped 10 bases from V and 4 bases from J, with 19 bases between. CDR3 sequence: CATKIEGVNNEKLFF. In DNA, the CDR3 is TGTGCCACAAAAATTGAGGGGGTCAATAATGAAAAACTGTTTTTT.

This clone was picked up a small number of times. The chain carries TRBV4-2 and TRBJ1-1; D perhaps matches TRBD1 (6 bases). V was cut by 6 bases and J by 1 base, with 15 bases left in between. Per the germline V gene, CDR1 is LGHNA and CDR2 is YNFKEQ. The CDR3 sequence is 15 residues long. In nucleotides, the CDR3 is TGTGCCAGCAGTCCCGGGGGGCTTGGGAACACTGAAGCTTTCTTT. Translating it yields CASSPGGLGNTEAFF.

The rearrangement joins TRBV30 to TRBJ2-1; 7 nucleotides agree with TRBD2. Germline V CDR1 and CDR2: GTSNPN, SVGIG (reference sequence). J was trimmed by 4 bases and V by 3 bases; bases with no gene match: 6. The CDR3 length is 14 residues. In DNA form, the CDR3 reads TGTGCCTGGAGCGGGGGGACTTCGTACAATGAGCAGTTCTTC. It translates to CAWSGGTSYNEQFF.

This sequence joins TRBV9 and TRBJ1-3; D is perhaps TRBD1 (5 bases). The CDR3 covers 15 residues. V lost 3 bases and J lost 0, with 10 bases in between. Germline lookup yields CDR1 SGDLS and CDR2 YYNGEE. CDR3 nucleotides: TGTGCCAGCAGCGACTTTGGGGCCTCTGGAAACACCATATATTTT. Encoded protein: CASSDFGASGNTIYF.